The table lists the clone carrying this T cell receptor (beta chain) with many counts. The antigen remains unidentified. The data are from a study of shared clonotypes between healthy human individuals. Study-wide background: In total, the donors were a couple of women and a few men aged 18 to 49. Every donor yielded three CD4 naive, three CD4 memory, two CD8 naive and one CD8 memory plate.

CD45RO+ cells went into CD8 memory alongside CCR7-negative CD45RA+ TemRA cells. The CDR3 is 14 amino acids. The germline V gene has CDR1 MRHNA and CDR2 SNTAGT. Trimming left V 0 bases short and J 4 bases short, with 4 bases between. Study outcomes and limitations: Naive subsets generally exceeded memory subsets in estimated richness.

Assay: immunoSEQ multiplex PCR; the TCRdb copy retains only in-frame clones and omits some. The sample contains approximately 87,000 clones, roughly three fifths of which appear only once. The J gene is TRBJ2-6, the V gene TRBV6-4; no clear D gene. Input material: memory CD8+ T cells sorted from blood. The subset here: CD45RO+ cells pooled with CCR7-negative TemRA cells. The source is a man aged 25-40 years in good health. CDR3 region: CASSDSGGANVLTF. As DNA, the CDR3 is TGTGCCAGCAGTGACTCGGGGGGGGCCAACGTCCTGACTTTC.